This is a list of T cell receptor beta chains from one sample in a study of shared clonotypes between healthy human individuals. The repertoire was sequenced with immunoSEQ multiplex PCR; TCRdb's copy has only in-frame clones and lacks some. The repertoire consists of roughly 2.2 million clones, with approximately 93% occurring once and the leading ten covering 0.39%. The material sequenced was naive CD4+ T cells from PBMCs. The receptor set was obtained from a man aged 18 to 30 in good health. Some clones in this sample may be carry-over from other donors' samples. Each CDR3 is given with its conserved first and last residue. The D gene is left open where the match is weak. The size field is filled for only some rows; it gives once, few, many or a size class.

clone_size: .; v_call: TRBV7-3; cdr3_length: 15; j_call: TRBJ1-1; d_call: .; cdr3_aa: CASSPQQGRLGVAFF; cdr3_nt: TGTGCCAGCAGCCCCCAACAGGGAAGGTTAGGAGTGGCTTTCTTT
clone_size: .; v_call: TRBV5-1; cdr3_length: 15; j_call: TRBJ1-2; d_call: .; cdr3_aa: CASSLPSTGNYGYTF; cdr3_nt: TGCGCCAGCAGCTTGCCCAGTACAGGGAACTATGGCTACACCTTC
clone_size: .; v_call: TRBV28; cdr3_length: 15; j_call: TRBJ2-7; d_call: .; cdr3_aa: CASSSDRLMLYEQYF; cdr3_nt: TGTGCCAGCAGTTCGGATCGACTCATGCTCTACGAGCAGTACTTC
clone_size: once; v_call: TRBV18; cdr3_length: 13; j_call: TRBJ2-3; d_call: .; cdr3_aa: CASSLDDTDTQYF; cdr3_nt: TGTGCCAGTTCTCTGGATGACACAGATACGCAGTATTTT
clone_size: .; v_call: TRBV30; cdr3_length: 17; j_call: TRBJ2-2; d_call: TRBD1; cdr3_aa: CAWITWGQGGITGELFF; cdr3_nt: TGTGCCTGGATTACTTGGGGACAGGGGGGCATCACCGGGGAGCTGTTTTTT
clone_size: .; v_call: TRBV27; cdr3_length: 17; j_call: TRBJ2-5; d_call: TRBD2; cdr3_aa: CASSLFGAGGPRETQYF; cdr3_nt: TGTGCCAGCAGTTTATTCGGAGCGGGAGGGCCACGGGAGACCCAGTACTTC
clone_size: .; v_call: TRBV4-1; cdr3_length: 15; j_call: TRBJ2-5; d_call: TRBD2; cdr3_aa: CASTPGAGGQETQYF; cdr3_nt: TGCGCCAGCACCCCAGGGGCGGGAGGGCAAGAGACCCAGTACTTC
clone_size: .; v_call: TRBV18; cdr3_length: 14; j_call: TRBJ2-1; d_call: TRBD2; cdr3_aa: CASSPTTSGIEQFF; cdr3_nt: TGTGCCAGCTCACCTACTACTAGCGGGATTGAGCAGTTCTTC
clone_size: .; v_call: TRBV5-4; cdr3_length: 15; j_call: TRBJ2-7; d_call: TRBD2; cdr3_aa: CASSLASGRAYEQYF; cdr3_nt: TGTGCCAGCAGCTTGGCGAGCGGGAGGGCGTACGAGCAGTACTTC
clone_size: .; v_call: TRBV5-1; cdr3_length: 15; j_call: TRBJ2-1; d_call: .; cdr3_aa: CASSLTGLSYNEQFF; cdr3_nt: TGCGCCAGCAGCTTGACAGGACTCTCCTACAATGAGCAGTTCTTC
clone_size: .; v_call: TRBV28; cdr3_length: 13; j_call: TRBJ1-2; d_call: TRBD1; cdr3_aa: CASSFDRVTGYTF; cdr3_nt: TGTGCCAGCAGCTTTGACAGGGTGACAGGCTACACCTTC
clone_size: few; v_call: TRBV7-8; cdr3_length: 13; j_call: TRBJ1-1; d_call: .; cdr3_aa: CASRRGSNTEAFF; cdr3_nt: TGTGCCAGCAGACGGGGCTCGAACACTGAAGCTTTCTTT
clone_size: .; v_call: TRBV6-5; cdr3_length: 14; j_call: TRBJ2-7; d_call: .; cdr3_aa: CASRAGQSAYEQYF; cdr3_nt: TGTGCCAGCAGGGCGGGACAGTCCGCCTACGAGCAGTACTTC
clone_size: once; v_call: TRBV15; cdr3_length: 17; j_call: TRBJ2-3; d_call: .; cdr3_aa: CATSRDRGSGLSDTQYF; cdr3_nt: TGTGCCACCAGCAGAGATCGAGGTAGCGGTTTATCAGATACGCAGTATTTT
clone_size: .; v_call: TRBV18; cdr3_length: 15; j_call: TRBJ2-4; d_call: TRBD1; cdr3_aa: CASSSRDSYKNIQYF; cdr3_nt: TGTGCCAGCTCAAGCCGGGACAGTTACAAAAACATTCAGTACTTC
clone_size: .; v_call: TRBV20-1; cdr3_length: 10; j_call: TRBJ2-5; d_call: .; cdr3_aa: CSAPVETQYF; cdr3_nt: TGCAGTGCTCCTGTGGAGACCCAGTACTTC
clone_size: .; v_call: TRBV6-6; cdr3_length: 14; j_call: TRBJ2-7; d_call: TRBD1; cdr3_aa: CASSGTESSYEQYF; cdr3_nt: TGTGCCAGCAGTGGGACAGAGAGCTCCTACGAGCAGTACTTC
clone_size: .; v_call: TRBV4-1; cdr3_length: 15; j_call: TRBJ2-7; d_call: TRBD1; cdr3_aa: CASSQPPTGTYEQYF; cdr3_nt: TGCGCCAGCAGCCAACCTCCGACAGGGACCTACGAGCAGTACTTC
clone_size: .; v_call: TRBV10-3; cdr3_length: 13; j_call: TRBJ2-7; d_call: .; cdr3_aa: CAISESGYYEQYF; cdr3_nt: TGTGCCATCAGTGAGTCCGGCTATTACGAGCAGTACTTC
clone_size: .; v_call: TRBV5-6; cdr3_length: 16; j_call: TRBJ2-7; d_call: .; cdr3_aa: CASSLARRGGGYEQYF; cdr3_nt: TGTGCCAGCAGCTTGGCCAGGCGCGGAGGGGGCTACGAGCAGTACTTC
clone_size: .; v_call: TRBV27; cdr3_length: 17; j_call: TRBJ1-1; d_call: .; cdr3_aa: CASSLFRRGARSTEAFF; cdr3_nt: TGTGCCAGCAGTCTTTTTCGGAGGGGGGCGCGTAGCACTGAAGCTTTCTTT